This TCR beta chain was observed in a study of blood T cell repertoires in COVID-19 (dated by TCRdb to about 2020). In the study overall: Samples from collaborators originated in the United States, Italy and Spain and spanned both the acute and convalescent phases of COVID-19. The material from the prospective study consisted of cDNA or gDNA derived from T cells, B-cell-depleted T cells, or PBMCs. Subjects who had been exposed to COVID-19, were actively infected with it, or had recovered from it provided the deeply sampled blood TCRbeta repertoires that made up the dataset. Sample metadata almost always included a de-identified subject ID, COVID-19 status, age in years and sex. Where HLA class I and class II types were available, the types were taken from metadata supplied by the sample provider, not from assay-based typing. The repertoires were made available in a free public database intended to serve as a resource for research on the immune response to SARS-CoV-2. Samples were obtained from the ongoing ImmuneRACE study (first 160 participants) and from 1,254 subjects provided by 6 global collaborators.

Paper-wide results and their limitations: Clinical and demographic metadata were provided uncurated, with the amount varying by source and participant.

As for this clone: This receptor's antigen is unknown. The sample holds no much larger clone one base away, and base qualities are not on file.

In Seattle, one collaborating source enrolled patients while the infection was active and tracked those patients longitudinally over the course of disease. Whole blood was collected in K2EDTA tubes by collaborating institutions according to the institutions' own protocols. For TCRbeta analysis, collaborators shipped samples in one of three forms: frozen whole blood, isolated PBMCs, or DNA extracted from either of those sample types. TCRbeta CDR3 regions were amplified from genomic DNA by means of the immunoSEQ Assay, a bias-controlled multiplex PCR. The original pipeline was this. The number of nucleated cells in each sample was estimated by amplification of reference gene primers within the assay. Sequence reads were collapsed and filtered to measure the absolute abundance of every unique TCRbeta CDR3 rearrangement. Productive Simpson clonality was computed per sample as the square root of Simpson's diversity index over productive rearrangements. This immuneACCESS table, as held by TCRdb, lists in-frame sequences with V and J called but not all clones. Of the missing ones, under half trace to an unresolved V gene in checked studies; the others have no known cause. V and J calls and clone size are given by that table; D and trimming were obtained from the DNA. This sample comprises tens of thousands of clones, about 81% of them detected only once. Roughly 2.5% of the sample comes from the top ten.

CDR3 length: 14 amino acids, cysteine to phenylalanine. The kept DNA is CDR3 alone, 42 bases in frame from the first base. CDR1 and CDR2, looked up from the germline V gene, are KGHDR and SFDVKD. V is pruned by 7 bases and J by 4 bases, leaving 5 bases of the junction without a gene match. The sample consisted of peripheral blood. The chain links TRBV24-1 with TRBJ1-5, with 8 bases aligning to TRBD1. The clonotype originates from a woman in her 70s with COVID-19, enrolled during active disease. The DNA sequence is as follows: TGTGCCACCAGCGACAGGGGACGAAATCAGCCCCAGCATTTT. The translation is CATSDRGRNQPQHF.